Given below is one TCR beta chain in context. The data originate from a study of blood T cell repertoires in COVID-19. Study details: Sources were T cells, B-cell-depleted T cells, or PBMCs; the material itself was cDNA or gDNA.

Deletions cut 10 bases from V and 3 bases from J, with 13 bases between. The CDR3 totals 13 residues. Germline V lookup: CDR1 SGHTA, CDR2 FQGNSA. Authors' analysis steps: Reference gene primers were amplified, and this amplification served to estimate nucleated cell counts. Some clones are missing from TCRdb's copy, which holds only in-frame ones; the method was immunoSEQ multiplex PCR. That table furnishes V, J and clone size, whereas the DNA furnished D and trimming. The sample holds about 68,000 clones, approximately 80% seen once. The chain combines TRBV7-2 with TRBJ2-1, with unresolved D. This TCR was recovered from a human donor in a cohort sampled during active COVID-19. Sequenced input: peripheral blood. The CDR3 loop reads CATLGELYNEQFF. In DNA form, the CDR3 reads TGTGCCACCCTAGGAGAGCTCTACAATGAGCAGTTCTTC.